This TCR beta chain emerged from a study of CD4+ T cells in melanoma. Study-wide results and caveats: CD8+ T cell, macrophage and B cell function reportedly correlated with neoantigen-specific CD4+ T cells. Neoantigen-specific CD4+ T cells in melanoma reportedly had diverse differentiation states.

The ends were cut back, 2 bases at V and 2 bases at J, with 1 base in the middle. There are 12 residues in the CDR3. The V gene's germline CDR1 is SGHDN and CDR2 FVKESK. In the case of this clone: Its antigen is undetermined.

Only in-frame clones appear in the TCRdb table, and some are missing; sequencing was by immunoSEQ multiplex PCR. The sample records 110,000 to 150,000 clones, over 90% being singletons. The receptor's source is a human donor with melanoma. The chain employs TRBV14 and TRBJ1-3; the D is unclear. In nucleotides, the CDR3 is TGTGCCAGCAGCCAACCTGGAAACACCATATATTTT. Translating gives CASSQPGNTIYF.